The source of this T cell receptor (beta chain) is a study of T cells in tuberculosis. Study information: Sequenced TCRs come from CD1B-GMM tetramer-binding T cells.

General observations from the study: The TCR-beta difference was not significant; alpha differences partly reflected length.

Described time point: new active TB diagnosis, blood taken before or within 7 days of starting treatment. Each patient had positive sputum smear microscopy and/or positive culture. About this clone itself: As yet, its antigen is unknown.

Measured with immunoSEQ multiplex PCR; TCRdb has only the in-frame clones, and not every one. Counted here are approximately 40,000 clones, roughly 94% occurring once; the ten biggest clones make up 3.5% to 5%. With V trimmed by 8 bases and J by 5 bases, 12 bases remained unmatched. The CDR3 length is 14 residues. This sequence originates from an adult with tuberculosis. This chain joins TRBV23-1 and TRBJ2-7, with 7 bases matching TRBD1. TRBV23-1 is an ORF, with its function uncertain. Sample: PBMCs, taken at tuberculosis diagnosis. In DNA form, the CDR3 reads TGCGCCAGCGAACACCGGGACAGAAGACACGAGCAGTACTTC. Translated, it gives CASEHRDRRHEQYF.